This is a list of T cell receptor beta chains from one sample in a study of cytomegalovirus exposure and HLA in healthy donors. Profiling relied on immunoSEQ multiplex PCR, and the TCRdb table lists in-frame clones only, not all of them. The table has about 250,000 clones, over 90% seen once. Sequenced: PBMCs. The receptors shown here come from a girl aged 2 to 9 in good health and CMV-seronegative. Each CDR3 is given with its conserved first and last residue. D genes are given only for firm matches. The size of a clone is reported for some rows only, either as once, few or many, or as a class for expanded clones.

clone_size	j_call	v_call	d_call	cdr3_nt	cdr3_aa
NA	TRBJ2-7	TRBV7-3	TRBD1	TGTGCCAGCAGCTTACACGGACAGGGCTACGAGCAGTACTTC	CASSLHGQGYEQYF
NA	TRBJ2-2	TRBV2	NA	TGTGCCAGCGTCGGGGAGACGAACACCGGGGAGCTGTTTTTT	CASVGETNTGELFF
NA	TRBJ1-6	TRBV11-2	TRBD1	TGTGCCAGCAGCTTACCTCACGACAGGGGAGCGTCACCCCTCCACTTT	CASSLPHDRGASPLHF
NA	TRBJ2-7	TRBV30	NA	TGTGCCTGGAGTGTACTAGGGTGGACTAATTACGAGCAGTACTTC	CAWSVLGWTNYEQYF
NA	TRBJ1-1	TRBV6-1	NA	TGTGCCAGCAGCCCCACCGGGGTGAACACTGAAGCTTTCTTT	CASSPTGVNTEAFF
NA	TRBJ2-7	TRBV5-5	TRBD2	TGTGCCAGCAGCACCTCGGGACTAACTTCCTACGAGCAGTACTTC	CASSTSGLTSYEQYF
NA	TRBJ1-2	TRBV7-2	NA	TGTGCCAGCAGCCCATCCGGTGGCTACACCTTC	CASSPSGGYTF
NA	TRBJ1-3	TRBV30	TRBD1	TGTGCCTGGAATGACAGGGCCGGAAACACCATATATTTT	CAWNDRAGNTIYF
NA	TRBJ2-4	TRBV2	NA	TGTGCCAGCAAATTGGGCGGGAAGCCTGACATTCAGTACTTC	CASKLGGKPDIQYF
NA	TRBJ1-2	TRBV5-4	TRBD1	TGTGCCAGCAGCTTGGAGGGGGCCCGGGACTATGGCTACACCTTC	CASSLEGARDYGYTF
NA	TRBJ2-5	TRBV4-1	NA	TGCGCCAGCAGCCAAGTCAATGGGGCGGGGGAGACCCAGTACTTC	CASSQVNGAGETQYF
NA	TRBJ2-7	TRBV6-5	NA	TGTGCCAGCAGTTCCCAGGGTTCCGAGCAGTACTTC	CASSSQGSEQYF
NA	TRBJ2-2	TRBV5-1	NA	TGCGCCAGCAGTAGCACCGGGGAGCTGTTTTTT	CASSSTGELFF
NA	TRBJ1-1	TRBV25-1	NA	TGTGCCAGCAGTGTCGACGTCCAGGCTGAAGCTTTCTTT	CASSVDVQAEAFF
NA	TRBJ1-4	TRBV5-1	TRBD1	TGCGCCAGCAGACGGACAGGGGGTTATGAAAAACTGTTTTTT	CASRRTGGYEKLFF
once	TRBJ2-7	TRBV28	TRBD1	TGTGCCAGCAGCAATACAGGGGGCCTCACCTACGAGCAGTACTTC	CASSNTGGLTYEQYF
NA	TRBJ2-7	TRBV13	NA	TGTGCCAGCAGCTGGGGGCAGGGAACCTACGAGCAGTACTTC	CASSWGQGTYEQYF
NA	TRBJ2-7	TRBV4-2	NA	TGTGCCAGCAGCCTAGGGAGCCCCTACGAGCAGTACTTC	CASSLGSPYEQYF
NA	TRBJ2-1	TRBV27	NA	TGTGCCAGCGGATGGCACGGGGGTCCTAACAATGAGCAGTTCTTC	CASGWHGGPNNEQFF
NA	TRBJ2-3	TRBV5-1	NA	TGCGCCAGCTCCACTACGTGGCTAGGCACAGATACGCAGTATTTT	CASSTTWLGTDTQYF
NA	TRBJ1-1	TRBV6-4	NA	TGTGCCAGCTCTATCGAGGTTTACACTGAAGCTTTCTTT	CASSIEVYTEAFF
once	TRBJ2-5	TRBV5-4	TRBD2	TGTGCCAGCAGCTCACCAGCGGGAGAGGCGGAGACCCAGTACTTC	CASSSPAGEAETQYF